This T cell receptor (beta chain) was captured by sequencing in a study of vaccination effects on CD4 cells after COVID-19. On the study more broadly: Samples were taken post-vaccine, and their median timing was 72 days after the second dose.

In this sample, this clone turned up once. Its antigen remains unknown. Between the trimmed V and J ends, which lost 5 bases and 4 bases, there was a span of 9 bases. The CDR3 loop spans 13 amino acids. Per the germline V gene, CDR1 is LGHDT and CDR2 is YNNKEL (reference sequence). Between days 9 and 10 of culture, CD4+ T cells were separated out. Vaccine administered to participants consisted of two doses of either BNT162b2 or mRNA-1273. On both days 3 and 7, half of the culture medium was replaced with IL-2 medium. Overall study results and limits: Late in the post-vaccination period, infection-induced and vaccine-induced clones underwent marked clonal contraction.

The assay was immunoSEQ multiplex PCR, and TCRdb's table has in-frame clones only and misses some. The sample yields 9,000 or so clones, about 75% seen once. Source: CD4+ T cells from PBMCs cultured without peptide, taken after COVID-19 vaccination. The clonotype comes from a human donor who received a COVID-19 vaccine. V gene TRBV3-1 (or the pseudogene TRBV3-2) combines with J gene TRBJ2-1; D unclear. CDR3 loop: CASSGVGYNEQFF. The CDR3 DNA sequence: TGTGCCAGCAGCGGGGTGGGATACAATGAGCAGTTCTTC.